This record looks at one T cell receptor (beta chain) sequence and its context. Its target is not known. Trimming took 9 bases from V and 8 from J, leaving 16 bases between them. The V gene's germline CDR1 is ENHRY and CDR2 SYGVKD. This CDR3 contains 12 residues. 13 Jbeta primers and 60 Vbeta primers were used for the PCR. The table came from immunoSEQ multiplex PCR; TCRdb's copy has only in-frame clones and leaves some out. Among some 70,000 clones listed, 82% were seen once. The data stem from a study of cytomegalovirus exposure and HLA in healthy donors. Broader study findings: Associated with cytomegalovirus, according to the listing, were fewer than 200 TCR beta chains. It was likely that a cluster of highly shared sequence variants was a sequencing artifact. Most TCR sequences were rare, but some public TCRs occurred in many donors.

The sequence was collected from a man aged 18 to 29 in good health and CMV-seronegative. What was sequenced was PBMCs. The V and J genes are TRBV10-3 and TRBJ1-1; a possible D gene is TRBD1 (5 bases). This chain's CDR3 is CAMGGRPAEAFF. CDR3 nucleotide sequence: TGTGCCATGGGGGGTCGGCCAGCAGAAGCTTTCTTT.